This T cell receptor beta chain was identified during a study of blood T cell repertoires in COVID-19. The overall study: From T cells, B-cell-depleted T cells, or PBMCs came the material, which was cDNA or gDNA.

Original handling: Quantification of nucleated cells was approximated via reference gene primer amplification. Generated by immunoSEQ multiplex PCR, the TCRdb table keeps only in-frame clones and is missing some. V, J and clone size derive from that table, while D and trimming were established from the DNA sequence. The sample consists of tens of thousands of clones, 82% of them appearing once. This clone was counted only a few times. The source is a human donor in a cohort sampled during active COVID-19. Sequencing was done on a sample of peripheral blood.

The CDR3 is CASSISGSGNTIYF. The CDR3 nucleotides read TGTGCCAGTAGTATATCGGGCTCTGGAAACACCATATATTTT. V is TRBV19 and J is TRBJ1-3; the D is unclear. The CDR3 is 14 amino acids. The V gene lost 2 bases and the J gene lost 0 bases, with 5 bases spanning the gap. CDR1 and CDR2 (germline): LNHDA, SQIVND (reference sequence). Variable domain in full (rest from reference TRBV19 and TRBJ1-3): DGGITQSPKYLFRKEGQNVTLSCEQNLNHDAMYWYRQDPGQGLRLIYYSQIVNDFQKGDIAEGYSVSREKKESFPLTVTSAQKNPTAFYLCASSISGSGNTIYFGEGSWLTVV.